The entry below gives a single T cell receptor beta chain sequence along with its context. Its binding antigen is unknown. Base qualities are not provided; no much larger clone lies one nucleotide away. The protocol used for the library was RT-PCR. Instrument on record: Illumina HiSeq 2500. Through fastp at Q25 and MiXCR, TCRdb rebuilt clones from the public reads, retaining in-frame beta chains. For every CDR3 protein sequence, its rows merge into one entry that carries the most common genes and DNA. Recorded for this sample are about 570,000 distinct CDR3 sequences; around 11% of them occurred a single time. Of the sample, around 10% is held by the ten largest clones. The data stem from a study of response to subunit inactivated influenza vaccine (dated by TCRdb to the late 2010s). Concerning the study at large: Deep quantitative profiling of the T cell receptor repertoire was used in the study to follow responses to a trivalent subunit inactivated influenza vaccine. Overall study results and their limits: The authors suggested that each seasonal influenza vaccination may recruit only a limited number of new T cells.

Trimming accounts for 4 bases at V and 2 bases at J, while the number of junction bases matched to no gene is 7. The CDR3 runs 15 residues from the cysteine to the phenylalanine. Only the CDR3 portion is preserved as DNA: 45 bases, with reading frame beginning at the first base. CDR1 and CDR2 are drawn from the germline V gene: MNHNS, SASEGT. The same sample was also studied in work on T cells expressing NK-cell markers. As that second study puts it: TCR beta cDNA libraries were prepared using 5'RACE template switching, which introduced a universal primer site and unique molecular identifiers. About eight donors provided sorted CD3+CD56+NKG2C+, CD3+CD56+NKG2C- and CD3+CD56-NKG2C+ T-cell subsets, whose TCR beta-chain repertoires were profiled. Among the eight sequenced donors, seven were HCMV-seropositive and one was HCMV-seronegative. In several experiments an anti-gammadeltaTCR antibody was added to restrict sorting to alphabetaTCR-expressing T cells. In five to seven donors, the dominant CD3+CD56+NKG2C+ clonotypes were found to rank among the top 10 CD8+ clonotypes and to make up about 1.0-7.5% of CD8+ T cells. Those dominant clonotypes were again the most abundant among CD3+CD56-NKG2C+ cells in a few donors, at about 28.3-65%. Whether the expanded NKG2C-expressing T cell clones were specific for HCMV antigens remained unclear. All eight donors whose samples were sequenced were randomly selected healthy volunteers, three of them men and five women. A commercial ELISA kit detecting HCMV-specific IgG in serum was used to determine HCMV serostatus. Ficoll density gradient centrifugation was used to isolate peripheral blood mononuclear cells from blood. For six donors, bulk peripheral blood T-cell repertoires were also sequenced from unsorted PBMC. Priming for cDNA synthesis came from the TCR beta constant segment, and two successive PCR amplification steps followed. Sequencing of the libraries produced 2 x 150 bp reads on Illumina HiSeq 2000/2500, MiSeq or NextSeq. Reads were demultiplexed and grouped by UMI with MIGEC, and clonotypes were assembled and quantified with MiTCR. To exclude erroneous sequences, any TCR cDNA sequence not supported by at least two reads was discarded. Downstream repertoire analysis used the tcR package, and clonotypes were matched across fractions by CDR3 nucleotide sequence plus V segment. Antigen specificity was annotated against VDJdb with VDJmatch, allowing one amino acid substitution in CDR3.

The sequenced sample was PBMCs from blood, obtained on the day of vaccination. The TCR comes from a man between 50 and 59 years old who received an inactivated influenza vaccine. Donor details come from another sample of the same person, matched by shared clones. Recombination linked TRBV6-1 to TRBJ2-5; 7 central bases correspond to TRBD1. The nucleotide sequence is TGTGCCAGCAGTGGCCGGGACAGAGCTCAAGAGACCCAGTACTTC. The resulting protein is CASSGRDRAQETQYF.